This TCR beta chain comes out of a study of memory CD4+ T cells and cytomegalovirus serostatus. Germline V CDR1 and CDR2: SGHRS, YFSETQ. The CDR3 is made up of 14 amino acids. Trimming took 9 bases from V and 5 from J, leaving 20 bases between them. In the original analysis: After removing out-of-frame reads, under 2.5 million distinct TCRbeta sequences remained. Using immunoSEQ multiplex PCR, the repertoire was profiled, and TCRdb retains in-frame clones only, with some absent. The DNA gave D and trimming, while V, J and clone size come from that table. The data hold approximately 26,000 clones, with about 81% observed a single time. The sort gate was single viable CD3+CD4+CD8-CD45RO+ cells for memory CD4+ T cells.

V is TRBV5-1 and J is TRBJ2-5; the D gene could be TRBD1 or TRBD2 (6 bases each). Sequenced input: memory CD4+ T cells from blood. This TCR was sampled from an adult in good health and CMV-seronegative. CDR3: CATSLTGSGETQYF. The CDR3 DNA sequence: TGCGCCACCTCACTAACAGGGAGCGGGGAGACCCAGTACTTC.